These T cell receptor beta chains were read from a single sample in a study of breast tumors, draining lymph nodes, adjacent tissues. MiXCR, applied by TCRdb to the multiplex PCR reads, yields one record per CDR3 protein. There are 200,000 to 250,000 distinct CDR3 sequences in the sample; 32% occur only once, and 1.1% to 1.5% lies in the top ten. Specimen: axillary lymph node tissue. These receptors originate from a female donor with breast cancer. Some clones in this sample may be carry-over from other donors' samples. The conserved cysteine and the conserved F or W are not part of the CDR3 here. The order of the fields is J gene, D gene, V gene, clone size, CDR3 protein. D genes are given only for firm matches. Some rows mark clone size as missing; the rest say once, few, many or name a class of expanded clone.

j_gene: TRBJ2-5
d_gene: -
v_gene: TRBV10-3
abundance: once
CDR3aa: AISPGAGAYGSQGTQY

j_gene: TRBJ2-5
d_gene: -
v_gene: TRBV7-2
abundance: many
CDR3aa: ASSPHGSRGETQY

j_gene: TRBJ2-1
d_gene: -
v_gene: TRBV20-1
abundance: many
CDR3aa: SARDATGYNEQF

j_gene: TRBJ1-4
d_gene: -
v_gene: TRBV19
abundance: once
CDR3aa: ASSIRASSGTENEKLF

j_gene: TRBJ2-7
d_gene: -
v_gene: TRBV5-1
abundance: many
CDR3aa: ASSFFGTNYEQY

j_gene: TRBJ1-3
d_gene: -
v_gene: TRBV20-1
abundance: -
CDR3aa: SVGISNTIY

j_gene: TRBJ2-2
d_gene: TRBD2
v_gene: TRBV20-1
abundance: -
CDR3aa: SARAGDLTAELF

j_gene: TRBJ2-7
d_gene: TRBD2
v_gene: TRBV20-1
abundance: many
CDR3aa: SARTSGRTYEQY

j_gene: TRBJ2-2
d_gene: -
v_gene: TRBV6-5
abundance: -
CDR3aa: ASSPNSKGTGELF

j_gene: TRBJ1-6
d_gene: -
v_gene: TRBV7-3
abundance: -
CDR3aa: ASSSVQSNSPLH

j_gene: TRBJ1-3
d_gene: -
v_gene: TRBV10-1
abundance: -
CDR3aa: ASSESWRNIISSGNTIY

j_gene: TRBJ2-1
d_gene: -
v_gene: TRBV27
abundance: -
CDR3aa: ASSLSSQLAGGRQF

j_gene: TRBJ1-5
d_gene: -
v_gene: TRBV15
abundance: -
CDR3aa: ATSRDRGRVSNQPQH

j_gene: TRBJ2-5
d_gene: -
v_gene: TRBV20-1
abundance: many
CDR3aa: SARDSLAGETQY

j_gene: TRBJ2-7
d_gene: TRBD1
v_gene: TRBV6-6
abundance: many
CDR3aa: ASSGTGVTYEQY

j_gene: TRBJ2-7
d_gene: TRBD2
v_gene: TRBV20-1
abundance: -
CDR3aa: SGMGTSERALREQY

j_gene: TRBJ2-5
d_gene: TRBD2
v_gene: TRBV7-9
abundance: once
CDR3aa: ASSFTGTSGTGETQY

j_gene: TRBJ1-2
d_gene: -
v_gene: TRBV15
abundance: many
CDR3aa: ATSRDTGVYGYT

j_gene: TRBJ2-5
d_gene: -
v_gene: TRBV29-1
abundance: once
CDR3aa: SVAKRETQETQY

j_gene: TRBJ2-1
d_gene: -
v_gene: TRBV29-1
abundance: -
CDR3aa: SVDVGSGYNEQF

j_gene: TRBJ1-2
d_gene: -
v_gene: TRBV2
abundance: -
CDR3aa: ASSALAGGERHGYT

j_gene: TRBJ2-7
d_gene: TRBD2
v_gene: TRBV29-1
abundance: many
CDR3aa: SVASGSYYEQY

j_gene: TRBJ2-1
d_gene: -
v_gene: TRBV20-1
abundance: -
CDR3aa: SASARGQSYNEQF

j_gene: TRBJ1-2
d_gene: -
v_gene: TRBV30
abundance: many
CDR3aa: AWSGSNYGYT

j_gene: TRBJ2-2
d_gene: -
v_gene: TRBV5-1
abundance: many
CDR3aa: ASTNREGNTGELF

j_gene: TRBJ2-3
d_gene: TRBD2
v_gene: TRBV5-1
abundance: many
CDR3aa: ASSTGLAGAVTQY

j_gene: TRBJ2-1
d_gene: TRBD1
v_gene: TRBV2
abundance: many
CDR3aa: ASSEGTGGRNEQF

j_gene: TRBJ2-1
d_gene: -
v_gene: TRBV9
abundance: -
CDR3aa: ASSAESSSYNEPF

j_gene: TRBJ2-6
d_gene: -
v_gene: TRBV6-2/TRBV6-3
abundance: -
CDR3aa: ASSFGRGPSGANVLT

j_gene: TRBJ1-3
d_gene: -
v_gene: TRBV12-3/TRBV12-4
abundance: many
CDR3aa: ASSFALSGNTIY

j_gene: TRBJ2-7
d_gene: -
v_gene: TRBV5-4
abundance: -
CDR3aa: ASSLGSGAYEQY

j_gene: TRBJ2-5
d_gene: -
v_gene: TRBV11-2
abundance: many
CDR3aa: ASSRGSVETQY

j_gene: TRBJ2-3
d_gene: -
v_gene: TRBV2
abundance: many
CDR3aa: ALRWTPDTQY

j_gene: TRBJ2-5
d_gene: TRBD2
v_gene: TRBV10-3
abundance: many
CDR3aa: AISEAGRVTQY

j_gene: TRBJ1-5
d_gene: -
v_gene: TRBV4-2
abundance: many
CDR3aa: ASSGWGQPQH

j_gene: TRBJ2-7
d_gene: -
v_gene: TRBV6-5
abundance: many
CDR3aa: ASRRSFGEQY

j_gene: TRBJ1-5
d_gene: -
v_gene: TRBV20-1
abundance: many
CDR3aa: SAQRAYSWQPQH

j_gene: TRBJ1-1
d_gene: -
v_gene: TRBV12-3/TRBV12-4
abundance: few
CDR3aa: ASRGGVSTEAF

j_gene: TRBJ2-2
d_gene: -
v_gene: TRBV5-1
abundance: many
CDR3aa: ASRSTTRVNTGELF

j_gene: TRBJ1-1
d_gene: -
v_gene: TRBV19
abundance: -
CDR3aa: ASSARQSQANTEAF

j_gene: TRBJ2-7
d_gene: TRBD2
v_gene: TRBV30
abundance: many
CDR3aa: AWSGGTRLTKQY

j_gene: TRBJ2-7
d_gene: TRBD1
v_gene: TRBV6-6
abundance: many
CDR3aa: ASSHGTGGSYEQY

j_gene: TRBJ2-7
d_gene: -
v_gene: TRBV12-5
abundance: few
CDR3aa: ASGFVPGGSYEQY

j_gene: TRBJ2-7
d_gene: -
v_gene: TRBV3-1
abundance: many
CDR3aa: ASSRDVASYEQY